The 3 T cell receptor beta chains below were found in one sample sequenced in a study of tissue T cells after allogeneic stem cell transplantation. The data were produced by immunoSEQ multiplex PCR, yet TCRdb's version contains in-frame clones alone and is incomplete. The table records 3,000 to 4,000 clones, 47% of them present only once. The time point was: mouse harvest day 14 after allogeneic transplant. Mouse grafts combined 10^7 T-cell-depleted bone marrow cells with 10^6 splenic CD5+ T cells. The sequenced sample was gut tissue. Receptors originate from a female BALB/c mouse given C57BL/6 T cells with graft-versus-host disease after an allogeneic hematopoietic cell transplant.

About this clone: The germline and genes are mouse ones. The missing CDR3 end, 1 residue past where the read stops, is filled in from the germline J gene. The V and J genes are TRBV14 and TRBJ2-5, with 10 nucleotides matching TRBD2. CDR1 SGHDT and CDR2 FRDEAV come from the germline V gene. The CDR3 contains 15 residues. The V gene end was trimmed by 0 bases and the J gene end by 2 bases; junction bases not matched to a gene: 0. Here the CDR3 reads CASSFYWGGQDTQYF. The CDR3 bases that were read are TGTGCCAGCAGTTTCTACTGGGGGGGCCAAGACACCCAGTAC.

This clone was counted between two and nine times. The genes are named according to mouse. Coverage ceases 1 residue before the CDR3 finishes, and the germline J gene fills in the end. The chain carries TRBV13-2 and TRBJ2-7; the D gene is possibly TRBD2 (5 bases). The V end was cut by 0 bases, the J end by 0 bases, with 10 bases between. The CDR3 covers 15 residues. The V gene's germline CDR1 is NNHNN and CDR2 SYGAGS (reference sequence). CDR3 sequence reads: CASGDALGISYEQYF. CDR3 DNA, as far as it was read: TGTGCCAGCGGTGATGCTCTGGGTATCTCCTATGAACAGTAC.

About this clone itself: These gene names are mouse names. The read ends 1 residue early relative to the CDR3; the germline J gene fills the gap. J is TRBJ1-1 and V is TRBV26; possibly TRBD1 for D (5 bases). Germline CDR1 and CDR2: KGHPV and FQNQEV (reference sequence). The CDR3 is made up of 13 amino acids. With 3 bases removed from V and 1 base from J, the gap between germline ends came to 6 bases. The CDR3 DNA, read in part, is TGTGCCAGCAGTCTAAGGGGAAACACAGAAGTCTTC. Its translation: CASSLRGNTEVF. The entire CDR3 sequence reads CASSLRGNTEVFF. Combining the CDR3 with reference TRBV26 and TRBJ1-1 gives the whole variable domain NSKVIQTPRYLVKGQGQKAKMRCIPEKGHPVVFWYQQNKNNEFKFLINFQNQEVLQQIDMTEKRFSAECPSNSPCSLEIQSSEAGDSALYLCASSLRGNTEVFFGKGTRLTVV.